This TCR beta chain is drawn from a study of blood T cells in healthy people across ages. General study results and limits: Estimates of diversity drawn from one million T cells were considered underestimates. Since the PBMCs were unsorted, naive and antigen-experienced cells could not be conclusively compared.

Total RNA extracted from each sample amounted to at least 6 micrograms. On this clonotype: Its antigen is unidentified.

Then a second PCR, running roughly 7 to 11 cycles, was carried out with a sample-barcoded 5' primer and a J-beta primer mix. There were at least 2.5 million CDR3-containing paired-end reads obtained from each sample. Via MiXCR, TCRdb re-called the 5' RACE reads, giving one row per CDR3 protein. In the table there are roughly 830,000 distinct CDR3 sequences, 62% of which are singletons. The sequence came from a man aged 25-40 years in good health. What was sequenced was blood.

CDR3 DNA sequence: TGTGCCAGCACCAAGATGGGGGGCGGCGGATCCTACAATGAGCAGTTCTTC. Amino acids: CASTKMGGGGSYNEQFF. The rearrangement links TRBV7-3 to TRBJ2-1, with D perhaps given as TRBD1 or TRBD2 (6 bases each). The V gene's germline CDR1 is SGHTA and CDR2 FQGTGA. The V gene lost 7 bases and the J gene lost 1 base, with 20 bases spanning the gap. The CDR3 runs to 17 residues. Full variable domain (rest looked up from reference TRBV7-3 and TRBJ2-1): GAGVSQTPSNKVTEKGKYVELRCDPISGHTALYWYRQSLGQGPEFLIYFQGTGAADDSGLPNDRFFAVRPEGSVSTLKIQRTERGDSAVYLCASTKMGGGGSYNEQFFGPGTRLTVL.